This T cell receptor beta chain was identified in a study of blood T cell repertoires in COVID-19. Study background: COVID-19 samples collected from the United States, Italy and Spain covered acute and convalescent phases.

Authors' data handling: Quantification of nucleated cells was approximated via reference gene primer amplification. Profiling relied on immunoSEQ multiplex PCR, and the TCRdb table lists in-frame clones only, not all of them. That table is the source of V, J and clone size, and D and trimming were worked out from the DNA. Here the sample spans 350,000 to 450,000 clones, roughly 90% being singletons. Germline CDR1 and CDR2: MNHEY and SMNVEV (reference sequence). The CDR3 extends over 16 amino acids. Losses at the gene ends were 3 bases for V and 7 bases for J; bases not matched to a gene: 7. Material: peripheral blood. The receptor was derived from a man in his forties with acute or convalescent COVID-19. V and J are TRBV27 and TRBJ2-3; TRBD2 matches 13 bases. In nucleotides, the CDR3 is TGTGCCAGCAGTTTCCTCTCGGGACTAGCGGGAAATACGCAGTATTTT. This sequence encodes CASSFLSGLAGNTQYF.